The present TCR beta chain was sequenced within a study of blood T cell repertoires in COVID-19. Study information: Acute and convalescent COVID-19 samples came from the United States, Italy and Spain. PBMCs, B-cell-depleted T cells, or T cells were the source of the cDNA or gDNA that made up the material.

The V segment lost 5 bases and the J segment 12 bases; nucleotides outside the gene matches: 13. CDR3 size: 13 residues. Germline V lookup: CDR1 GTSNPN, CDR2 SVGIG (reference sequence). Seattle's enrolled individuals joined amid active infection and were then monitored longitudinally. Methods used by the authors: Reference gene primer amplification gave estimated nucleated cell counts. Sequenced by immunoSEQ multiplex PCR; TCRdb stores in-frame clones only, minus some. V, J and clone size were drawn from that table, and D and trimming were deduced from the DNA. The data show 52,000 or so clones, about 87% seen once.

This TCR was recovered from a man aged 35-49 years with COVID-19, enrolled during active disease. The chain uses TRBV30 and TRBJ2-1; 7 bases match TRBD2. Source material: peripheral blood. The CDR3 nucleotides read TGTGCCTGGGAGCGGGGTCAGGAAAAAAGGCAGTTCTTC. Residues: CAWERGQEKRQFF.